Following are 29 T cell receptor beta chains from one sample sequenced in a study of T cells in Graves' hyperthyroidism and ophthalmopathy. TCR beta CDR3 regions were amplified from RNA transcripts. HTBI primers drove first-round RT-PCR of the TCR CDR3. TCRdb reprocessed the multiplex PCR reads via MiXCR and lists one record per CDR3 protein. The table has about 690,000 distinct CDR3 sequences, around a sixth seen once. Sequencing was carried out using blood. The origin of the receptors is a man aged 45-65 years with Graves' hyperthyroidism.

The J gene is TRBJ1-5, the V gene TRBV20-1; possible D gene TRBD1, 6 bases. Germline CDR1 and CDR2: DFQATT and SNEGSKA (reference sequence). The CDR3 totals 17 residues. V was clipped by 0 bases and J by 6 bases, with 21 bases between them. Written as DNA, the CDR3 is TGCAGTGCTAGAGATCAAGGGAGGGCAGGGGCAAGTCAGCCCCAGCATTTT. Translated: CSARDQGRAGASQPQHF.

This clonotype was seen more than once but under ten times. This chain links TRBV4-1 with TRBJ1-5, with 7 bases that match TRBD1. V gave up 2 bases and J gave up 5 bases; unmatched junction bases: 12. Germline CDR1 is MGHRA and CDR2 is YSYEKL. This CDR3 has 17 amino acids. CDR3 protein: CASSQPPLEGADQPQHF. The CDR3 bases are TGCGCCAGCAGCCAACCACCCTTGGAGGGGGCGGATCAGCCCCAGCATTTT.

This clonotype was counted at least ten times. This chain uses TRBV2 with TRBJ1-3; 7 nucleotides line up with TRBD1. The CDR3 is 16 amino acids. Looked up from germline, CDR1 is SNHLY and CDR2 is FYNNEI. Trimming removed 5 bases from V and 3 bases from J; junction bases left unmatched: 10. For the CDR3, the DNA is TGTGCCAGCAGTCCTAGACAGGGACACTTTGGAAACACCATATATTTT. As protein: CASSPRQGHFGNTIYF.

This clonotype was counted a single time. J is TRBJ2-7 and V is TRBV5-5; a possible D gene is TRBD1 (6 bases). The CDR3 is made up of 15 amino acids. V shed 4 bases and J shed 2 bases, with 16 bases lying between them. Per germline, CDR1 SGHKS and CDR2 YYEKEE (reference sequence). The CDR3 protein is CASSRQGTGTYEQYF. The CDR3 coding sequence is TGTGCCAGCAGCCGACAAGGCACAGGGACCTACGAGCAGTACTTC. The variable domain in full, completed from reference TRBV5-5 and TRBJ2-7, reads DAGVTQSPTHLIKTRGQQVTLRCSPISGHKSVSWYQQVLGQGPQFIFQYYEKEERGRGNFPDRFSARQFPNYSSELNVNALLLGDSALYLCASSRQGTGTYEQYFGPGTRLTVT.

This clonotype has at least ten counts. The CDR3 loop is CASSLPGQGSSPLHF. The CDR3 nucleotides are TGTGCCAGCAGCCTTCCGGGACAGGGGTCTTCACCCCTCCACTTT. The chain combines TRBV28 with TRBJ1-6; 10 positions match TRBD1. The germline CDR1 and CDR2 sequences are MDHEN and SYDVKM. The CDR3 sequence is 15 residues long. The V segment lost 6 bases and the J segment 9 bases; nucleotides outside the gene matches: 8.

The chain has TRBV20-1 and TRBJ1-1; 12 nucleotides line up with TRBD1. V trimming: 5 bases; J trimming: 2 bases; junction bases outside the gene matches: 6. Germline lookup yields CDR1 DFQATT and CDR2 SNEGSKA (reference sequence). This CDR3 region has 15 residues. The CDR3, as DNA: TGCAGTGCTGCGCCGGGACAGGGGGCCAACACTGAAGCTTTCTTT. It translates to CSAAPGQGANTEAFF.

As concerns this clonotype: A read error may be the cause here, since a much bigger clone is one base away. The V and J genes are TRBV6-1 and TRBJ2-1, with 8 nucleotides matching TRBD2. The CDR3 covers 14 residues. Germline V lookup: CDR1 MNHNS, CDR2 SASEGT. Written as DNA, the CDR3 is TGTGTCAGCACTCGGCTAGCGGGCTACAATGAGCAGTTCTTC. Protein product: CVSTRLAGYNEQFF.

The V and J genes are TRBV30 and TRBJ2-3, with D tentatively TRBD2 (6 bases). Germline V gives CDR1 GTSNPN, CDR2 SVGIG (reference sequence). Trimming removed 3 bases from V and 6 bases from J, with 22 bases in between. This CDR3 has 16 residues. The CDR3 sequence: CAWSRLLTRGADTQYF. CDR3 nucleotides: TGTGCCTGGAGCCGCCTGCTGACTAGGGGTGCGGATACGCAGTATTTT. Looking up the rest from reference TRBV30 and TRBJ2-3 gives the full variable domain: SQTIHQWPATLVQPVGSPLSLECTVEGTSNPNLYWYRQAAGRGLQLLFYSVGIGQISSEVPQNLSASRPQDRQFILSSKKLLLSDSGFYLCAWSRLLTRGADTQYFGPGTRLTVL.

This chain links TRBV4-1 with TRBJ1-2, with D hard to call. The CDR3 sequence is 14 residues long. Trimming took 1 base from V and 5 from J, leaving 11 bases between them. Germline CDR1 reads MGHRA; CDR2 reads YSYEKL. CDR3 sequence (DNA): TGCGCCAGCAGCCAAGCAAACGGACTATATGGCTACACCTTC. Protein: CASSQANGLYGYTF.

The rearrangement uses TRBV6-1 and TRBJ1-2; TRBD1 aligns across 8 bases. CDR1 and CDR2 (germline): MNHNS, SASEGT. The CDR3 contains 16 residues. The J segment lost 2 bases and the V segment lost 6 bases, leaving 11 bases of the junction unmatched. CDR3 region: CASSHYRQGTNYGYTF. The CDR3 DNA follows: TGTGCCAGCAGCCACTATCGACAGGGGACAAACTATGGCTACACCTTC.

J is TRBJ1-2 and V is TRBV20-1; no definite D call. The germline V and J ends were trimmed by 6 bases and 0 bases, with 14 bases remaining between them. Germline CDR1 and CDR2: DFQATT and SNEGSKA (reference sequence). The CDR3 contains 14 residues. This chain's CDR3 is CSAPERRSNYGYTF. The DNA for the CDR3 is TGCAGTGCCCCGGAACGACGGTCTAACTATGGCTACACCTTC.

This clonotype occurred many times. The chain employs TRBV12-3 or TRBV12-4 and TRBJ1-6; weak D call: TRBD1 (6 bases). Trimming took 5 bases from V and 10 from J, leaving 18 bases between them. This CDR3 has 15 residues. In DNA form, the CDR3 reads TGTGCCAGCAGTGTCAACGGAGGGGGGGACTCACCCCTCCACTTT. Amino acids: CASSVNGGGDSPLHF.

This chain links TRBV2 with TRBJ2-3; weak D call: TRBD2 (5 bases). Germline lookup yields CDR1 SNHLY and CDR2 FYNNEI. This CDR3 spans 16 amino acids. Between the trimmed V and J ends, which lost 8 bases and 0 bases, there was a span of 18 bases. The CDR3 nucleotides read TGTGCCAGCCCCGGGCATAAAGCGGTTAGCACAGATACGCAGTATTTT. It is translated as CASPGHKAVSTDTQYF.

This rearrangement joins TRBV27 to TRBJ1-6, with D perhaps TRBD1 (5 bases). V shed 7 bases and J shed 8 bases, with 15 bases lying between them. Germline values: CDR1 MNHEY, CDR2 SMNVEV (reference sequence). This CDR3 contains 14 residues. CDR3 residues: CASTLGVGDSPLHF. CDR3 in DNA: TGTGCCAGCACCCTGGGGGTGGGGGATTCACCCCTCCACTTT.

This clonotype occurred a few times. The chain combines TRBV19 with TRBJ2-5; TRBD2 aligns across 9 bases. From germline, CDR1 is LNHDA and CDR2 SQIVND (reference sequence). The junction had 17 bases not matched to a gene; V was cut back by 10 bases and J by 2 bases. CDR3 length: 17 residues. The CDR3 sequence: CATNGIAGAEDQETQYF. CDR3 in DNA: TGTGCCACCAACGGAATAGCGGGAGCGGAGGATCAAGAGACCCAGTACTTC.

In this sample, this clonotype turned up many times. The CDR3 is CASSLTGAGYNEQFF. The CDR3 nucleotides read TGTGCCAGCAGTTTAACGGGAGCAGGATACAATGAGCAGTTCTTC. J is TRBJ2-1 and V is TRBV28; possible D gene TRBD2, 6 bases. The V end was cut by 2 bases, the J end by 4 bases, with 12 bases between. The CDR3 sequence is 15 residues long. Germline V CDR1 and CDR2: MDHEN, SYDVKM.

V and J are TRBV19 and TRBJ2-2; 11 bases are a match to TRBD1. The germline V gene has CDR1 LNHDA and CDR2 SQIVND (reference sequence). The CDR3 loop spans 16 amino acids. The trim removed 5 bases at V and 3 bases at J, leaving 5 bases unmatched. CDR3 DNA sequence: TGTGCCAGTAGTCAAAGGACAGGGGGCGACACCGGGGAGCTGTTTTTT. Translated, it gives CASSQRTGGDTGELFF.

There are a few counts of this clonotype. This chain uses TRBV14 with TRBJ2-1, with TRBD2 identical over 9 bases. CDR1 SGHDN and CDR2 FVKESK come from the germline V gene. V lost 0 bases, J lost 5 bases, and 5 bases stayed unmatched. The CDR3 runs to 16 residues. The DNA for the CDR3 is TGTGCCAGCAGCCAAGAGGCGGGAGGGCCCAACAATGAGCAGTTCTTC. Protein product: CASSQEAGGPNNEQFF.

This chain uses TRBV6-1 with TRBJ2-7, with 8 bases fitting TRBD1. Looked up from germline, CDR1 is MNHNS and CDR2 is SASEGT. The CDR3 length is 13 residues. The V gene end was trimmed by 8 bases and the J gene end by 0 bases; junction bases not matched to a gene: 3. This CDR3 reads CASWTGNSYEQYF. CDR3 bases: TGTGCCAGCTGGACAGGGAACTCCTACGAGCAGTACTTC.

The chain recombines TRBV13 with TRBJ2-7; TRBD1 matches at 7 bases. V was clipped by 5 bases and J by 5 bases; unmatched bases: 9. The CDR3 is 14 residues long. Germline V lookup: CDR1 PRHDT, CDR2 FYEKMQ (reference sequence). CDR3 region: CASSLNRGLDEQYF. The CDR3 DNA reads TGTGCCAGCAGCCTAAACAGGGGTCTCGACGAGCAGTACTTC. The full variable domain, rest sourced from reference TRBV13 and TRBJ2-7, is AAGVIQSPRHLIKEKRETATLKCYPIPRHDTVYWYQQGPGQDPQFLISFYEKMQSDKGSIPDRFSAQQFSDYHSELNMSSLELGDSALYFCASSLNRGLDEQYFGPGTRLTVT.

This clonotype has ten or more counts. This chain connects TRBV7-9 to TRBJ2-7; no firm D call. Per germline, CDR1 SEHNR and CDR2 FQNEAQ (reference sequence). V lost 1 base to trimming and J lost 3 bases, with 7 bases between them. This CDR3 has 13 amino acids. Here the CDR3 DNA reads TGTGCCAGCAGCTTAGAGACCTACTACGAGCAGTACTTC. It encodes CASSLETYYEQYF. The whole variable domain, remainder taken from reference TRBV7-9 and TRBJ2-7, is DTGVSQNPRHKITKRGQNVTFRCDPISEHNRLYWYRQTLGQGPEFLTYFQNEAQLEKSRLLSDRFSAERPKGSFSTLEIQRTEQGDSAMYLCASSLETYYEQYFGPGTRLTVT.

This clonotype was seen many times. The CDR3: CASSLLARSSYNEQFF. For the CDR3, the DNA is TGTGCCAGCAGCTTACTCGCTAGGAGCTCCTACAATGAGCAGTTCTTC. The V gene is TRBV11-2, the J gene TRBJ2-1; D remains ambiguous. The germline V gene has CDR1 SGHAT and CDR2 FQNNGV. V lost 2 bases and J lost 0, with 11 bases in between. CDR3 size: 16 residues.

This clonotype came up once. A much larger clone differs from this one at a single base, so this may be a read error. The J gene is TRBJ2-1, the V gene TRBV7-9, with 7 nucleotides matching TRBD2. CDR1 and CDR2 from the germline V gene are SEHNR and FQNEAQ (reference sequence). The CDR3 totals 15 residues. The CDR3 bases are TGTGCCAGCAGCTTATTAGCGGGTCGCTACAATGAGCAGCTCTTC. It specifies CASSLLAGRYNEQLF. Combining the CDR3 with reference TRBV7-9 and TRBJ2-1 gives the whole variable domain DTGVSQNPRHKITKRGQNVTFRCDPISEHNRLYWYRQTLGQGPEFLTYFQNEAQLEKSRLLSDRFSAERPKGSFSTLEIQRTEQGDSAMYLCASSLLAGRYNEQLFGPGTRLTVL.

This clonotype was counted only a few times. This chain joins TRBV25-1 and TRBJ2-7; D may correspond to TRBD1 or TRBD2 (5 bases each). The germline gives CDR1 MGHDK, CDR2 SYGVNS. V was trimmed by 0 bases and J by 5 bases, leaving 11 bases between them. CDR3 length: 14 residues. CDR3 loop: CASSEYSRGDEQYF. CDR3 nucleotides: TGTGCCAGCAGTGAATATTCGAGGGGTGACGAGCAGTACTTC.

This clonotype was counted a few times. The rearrangement links TRBV19 to TRBJ1-4; TRBD1 is a possible D gene (5 bases). The CDR3 extends over 13 amino acids. V lost 6 bases to trimming and J lost 4 bases, with 9 bases between them. Germline CDR1 reads LNHDA; CDR2 reads SQIVND (reference sequence). The CDR3 DNA reads TGTGCCAGTAGATTGACAGATAATGAAAAACTGTTTTTT. Translating gives CASRLTDNEKLFF.

This clonotype appeared many times. The chain joins TRBV6-5 to TRBJ1-6, with D hard to call. Germline CDR1 and CDR2: MNHEY and SVGAGI. V dropped 0 bases and J dropped 7 bases, with 4 bases sitting between them. CDR3 length equals 13 residues. CDR3 in amino acids: CASSYSPNSPLHF. CDR3 DNA sequence: TGTGCCAGCAGTTACTCCCCCAATTCACCCCTCCACTTT.

This clonotype was observed many times. This chain links TRBV6-1 with TRBJ2-1; 8 positions match TRBD2. Unmatched junction bases numbered 11, after V lost 7 bases and J lost 0 bases. CDR3 length: 17 amino acids. Germline V gives CDR1 MNHNS, CDR2 SASEGT. The CDR3 DNA is TGTGCCAGCAAGAGCGGGAGTCCCCGGTTCTCCTACAATGAGCAGTTCTTC. This codes for CASKSGSPRFSYNEQFF.

The chain is built from TRBV6-1 and TRBJ2-1; 7 bases match TRBD2. CDR3 length: 12 residues. Germline lookup yields CDR1 MNHNS and CDR2 SASEGT. V dropped 10 bases and J dropped 8; count of bases not matched to a gene: 8. This CDR3 reads CATQTSFYEQFF. DNA of the CDR3: TGTGCCACTCAGACTAGCTTCTATGAGCAGTTCTTC.

The chain recombines TRBV2 with TRBJ1-2, with 11 bases aligning to TRBD1. The CDR3 has 15 amino acids. V dropped 6 bases and J dropped 4; count of bases not matched to a gene: 7. The V gene's germline CDR1 is SNHLY and CDR2 FYNNEI. The CDR3 nucleotides are TGTGCCAGCAGCGGACAGGGGGCTCAGAGCTATGGCTACACCTTC. Residues: CASSGQGAQSYGYTF. The variable domain in full, completed from reference TRBV2 and TRBJ1-2, reads EPEVTQTPSHQVTQMGQEVILRCVPISNHLYFYWYRQILGQKVEFLVSFYNNEISEKSEIFDDQFSVERPDGSNFTLKIRSTKLEDSAMYFCASSGQGAQSYGYTFGSGTRLTVV.